This entry describes one T cell receptor beta chain. Its antigen is unknown. The sample belongs to a study of type 1 regulatory T cells. Study details: T-allo10 is an in vitro-generated, Tr1-enriched CD4 T cell product specific for alloantigen.

Per the germline V gene, CDR1 is MNHEY and CDR2 is SMNVEV (reference sequence). Trimming at V came to 6 bases and at J to 8 bases, leaving 8 bases not matched to a gene. The CDR3 is 14 amino acids. General study results and limits: Tr1 cells had a more restricted TCR repertoire than non-Tr1 cells.

One entry per CDR3 protein results from TCRdb running MiXCR on the reads. The sample has 55,000 to 65,000 distinct CDR3 sequences, 60% to 65% seen once. This clonotype was sampled from a human donor in good health. Sequencing used cultured non-Tr1 T cells, either the whole culture or a sorted T cell fraction (not recorded which). The chain carries TRBV27 and TRBJ2-2; 8 bases map to TRBD2. The CDR3, as DNA: TGTGCCAGCAGGAGCGGGGGAGTCAGTGGGGAGCTGTTTTTT. Translating gives CASRSGGVSGELFF.